A single sample gave rise to the 30 T cell receptor beta chains below, sequenced in a study of T cell responses to AZD1222 COVID-19 vaccine. This table comes from immunoSEQ multiplex PCR, and its TCRdb copy is limited to in-frame clones, with some not included. The sample shows roughly 140,000 clones, around 88% of them seen only once. The source was peripheral blood, collected on day 0 of MenACWY control vaccination. Every receptor here comes from an adult in good health.

This chain links TRBV9 with TRBJ2-4; the D call may be TRBD1 or TRBD2 (5 bases each). This CDR3 is 17 amino acids long. Germline CDR1 SGDLS, CDR2 YYNGEE. The V and J ends lost 4 bases and 7 bases respectively, with 24 bases between them. The CDR3: CASSSRMYPGTENIQYF. The CDR3 DNA follows: TGTGCCAGCAGCTCCCGGATGTACCCCGGGACCGAGAACATTCAGTACTTC.

J is TRBJ1-4 and V is TRBV27; 8 bases agree with TRBD1. Germline CDR1 is MNHEY and CDR2 is SMNVEV (reference sequence). The ends lost 3 bases at V and 4 bases at J; junction bases unmatched: 7. This CDR3 has 16 amino acids. In DNA, the CDR3 is TGTGCCAGCAGTTTTCGGCAGGGGGCCGTTAATGAAAAACTGTTTTTT. It specifies CASSFRQGAVNEKLFF.

This clone has only one observation. This rearrangement joins TRBV7-2 to TRBJ1-6; TRBD1 matches 11 bases. The CDR3 covers 18 residues. The trim removed 0 bases at V and 10 bases at J, leaving 11 bases unmatched. Germline lookup yields CDR1 SGHTA and CDR2 FQGNSA. CDR3 coding DNA: TGTGCCAGCAGCTTAGCCCCGCCACGGACAGGGGGCGCGTCACCCCTCCACTTT. Encoded protein: CASSLAPPRTGGASPLHF.

J is TRBJ1-1 and V is TRBV7-3, with D unclear. CDR3 length: 20 residues. Germline CDR1 is SGHTA and CDR2 is FQGTGA. Trimming left V 1 base short and J 0 bases short, with 24 bases between. The CDR3 coding sequence is TGTGCCAGCAGCTTAAGGTCCTTGTCGGGTTTGGCAACCATGAACACTGAAGCTTTCTTT. This codes for CASSLRSLSGLATMNTEAFF.

This sequence joins TRBV29-1 and TRBJ2-1; 14 bases fit TRBD2. J lost 8 bases, V lost 1 base, and 10 bases had no gene match. CDR1 and CDR2 from the germline V gene are SQVTM and ANQGSEA. The CDR3 is 17 residues long. CDR3 sequence: CSVEGSLTSGRGDEQFF. Written as DNA, the CDR3 is TGCAGCGTTGAAGGGTCTTTGACTAGCGGGAGGGGCGATGAGCAGTTCTTC.

This clone came up once. The genes are TRBV6-5 and TRBJ1-3, with TRBD1 matching over 8 bases. Germline CDR1 MNHEY, CDR2 SVGAGI. Trimming took 5 bases from V and 1 from J; bases not matched to a gene: 4. The CDR3 sequence is 15 residues long. The DNA of the CDR3 is TGTGCCAGCAGTCCCAGGGGGCCGTCTGGAAACACCATATATTTT. Amino acids: CASSPRGPSGNTIYF.

The chain links TRBV4-3 to TRBJ1-2; possibly TRBD1 for D (5 bases). CDR1 and CDR2 from the germline V gene are LGHNA and YSLEER. The V and J ends lost 1 base and 4 bases respectively, with 10 bases between them. CDR3 length: 14 amino acids. This CDR3 is CASSQGDGSYGYTF. The CDR3 DNA sequence: TGCGCCAGCAGCCAAGGGGACGGATCCTATGGCTACACCTTC.

V gene TRBV7-9 combines with J gene TRBJ2-1; 11 bases are shared with TRBD2. This CDR3 region has 16 residues. From germline, CDR1 is SEHNR and CDR2 FQNEAQ (reference sequence). V lost 0 bases and J lost 2; bases outside the gene matches: 0. CDR3 bases: TGTGCCAGCAGCTTAGCACTAGCGGGGGCCTACAATGAGCAGTTCTTC. Encoded protein: CASSLALAGAYNEQFF.

The chain recombines TRBV7-9 with TRBJ2-3; the match to TRBD2 covers 8 bases. The junction had 5 bases not matched to a gene; V was cut back by 3 bases and J by 6 bases. Germline CDR1 SEHNR, CDR2 FQNEAQ (reference sequence). This CDR3 has 14 residues. CDR3 coding DNA: TGTGCCAGCAGCTTCGGGGGGGCAGCGGATACGCAGTATTTT. Its protein product is CASSFGGAADTQYF. The variable domain in full, with the rest retrieved from reference TRBV7-9 and TRBJ2-3, is DTGVSQNPRHKITKRGQNVTFRCDPISEHNRLYWYRQTLGQGPEFLTYFQNEAQLEKSRLLSDRFSAERPKGSFSTLEIQRTEQGDSAMYLCASSFGGAADTQYFGPGTRLTVL.

This sequence joins TRBV4-1 and TRBJ1-2, with D possibly being TRBD1 (6 bases). CDR3 length: 16 residues. Germline CDR1 MGHRA, CDR2 YSYEKL. V lost 0 bases to trimming and J lost 4 bases, with 15 bases between them. The CDR3 reads CASSQDPPGGRYGYTF. The CDR3 nucleotides read TGCGCCAGCAGCCAAGATCCCCCCGGGGGCCGCTATGGCTACACCTTC.

This clone was detected a few times. The chain couples TRBV5-4 to TRBJ1-3; D gene unclear. Trimming removed 4 bases at V and 2 bases at J, with 10 bases between. Germline V lookup: CDR1 SGHNT, CDR2 YYREEE (reference sequence). The CDR3 extends over 14 amino acids. The CDR3 sequence is CASSPGRAGNTIYF. The CDR3 coding sequence is TGTGCCAGCAGCCCCGGTAGAGCTGGAAACACCATATATTTT.

J is TRBJ1-2 and V is TRBV7-2; perhaps TRBD1 as D (6 bases). The CDR3 has 14 residues. The germline V and J ends were trimmed by 2 bases and 8 bases, with 15 bases remaining between them. Germline-derived CDR1 and CDR2 are SGHTA and FQGNSA. CDR3 loop: CASSLTGAVYGYTF. The CDR3, as DNA: TGTGCCAGCAGCTTAACGGGGGCGGTCTACGGCTACACCTTC.

The gene calls are TRBV3-1 (or the pseudogene TRBV3-2) and TRBJ1-5, with D perhaps matching TRBD1 (6 bases). The CDR3 consists of 14 residues. CDR1 and CDR2 (germline): LGHDT, YNNKEL (reference sequence). Trimming removed 0 bases at V and 6 bases at J, with 9 bases between. The CDR3, as DNA: TGTGCCAGCAGCCAAGACCGGGGGCGTCAGCCCCAGCATTTT. This sequence encodes CASSQDRGRQPQHF.

The rearrangement uses TRBV28 and TRBJ2-7; D perhaps matches TRBD1 (6 bases). The V gene lost 4 bases and the J gene lost 2 bases, with 12 bases spanning the gap. Germline V CDR1 and CDR2: MDHEN, SYDVKM. The CDR3 has 14 amino acids. The CDR3 region is CASSSEQGPYEQYF. The CDR3 region has the DNA TGTGCCAGCAGTTCGGAACAGGGTCCCTACGAGCAGTACTTC.

The chain uses TRBV7-3 and TRBJ1-5; the D is unclear. The CDR3 has 13 residues. Germline CDR1 and CDR2: SGHTA and FQGTGA. With 1 base removed from V and 5 bases from J, the gap between germline ends came to 6 bases. The CDR3 loop is CASSLNRDQPQHF. Written as DNA, the CDR3 is TGTGCCAGCAGCTTAAATAGAGATCAGCCCCAGCATTTT.

This clone was seen a single time. The chain has TRBV9 and TRBJ2-1, with 7 bases identical to TRBD2. CDR3 length: 14 residues. V shed 4 bases, J shed 8 bases, and the junction held 9 bases outside the gene matches. Per the germline V gene, CDR1 is SGDLS and CDR2 is YYNGEE. In DNA form, the CDR3 reads TGTGCCAGCAGCCTACGCGGGAGTATAGATGAGCAGTTCTTC. Translating gives CASSLRGSIDEQFF. The variable domain in full, completed from reference TRBV9 and TRBJ2-1, reads DSGVTQTPKHLITATGQRVTLRCSPRSGDLSVYWYQQSLDQGLQFLIQYYNGEERAKGNILERFSAQQFPDLHSELNLSSLELGDSALYFCASSLRGSIDEQFFGPGTRLTVL.

This chain connects TRBV7-9 to TRBJ1-1; TRBD1 matches 7 bases. Trimming took 2 bases from V and 4 from J; bases not matched to a gene: 4. The CDR3 extends over 14 amino acids. Germline assignment: CDR1 SEHNR and CDR2 FQNEAQ (reference sequence). The DNA for the CDR3 is TGTGCCAGCAGCTTACAGGGGGATTCCACTGAAGCTTTCTTT. Its protein is CASSLQGDSTEAFF.

The rearrangement links TRBV5-1 to TRBJ2-1, with TRBD2 matching over 9 bases. The J segment lost 10 bases and the V segment lost 1 base, leaving 12 bases of the junction unmatched. Germline-derived CDR1 and CDR2 are SGHRS and YFSETQ. There are 16 residues in the CDR3. As DNA, the CDR3 is TGCGCCAGCAGCTTGAGGCTAGCGGGAATTACCGGGGAGCAGTTCTTC. Translation gives CASSLRLAGITGEQFF. Filled out from reference TRBV5-1 and TRBJ2-1, the complete variable domain reads KAGVTQTPRYLIKTRGQQVTLSCSPISGHRSVSWYQQTPGQGLQFLFEYFSETQRNKGNFPGRFSGRQFSNSRSEMNVSTLELGDSALYLCASSLRLAGITGEQFFGPGTRLTVL.

This chain connects TRBV9 to TRBJ2-5; tentative D call: TRBD2 (5 bases). The V end was cut by 0 bases, the J end by 1 base, with 7 bases between. Germline CDR1 is SGDLS and CDR2 is YYNGEE. The CDR3 loop spans 14 amino acids. CDR3 nucleotide sequence: TGTGCCAGCAGCGTAGTGGGAGCCCAAGAGACCCAGTACTTC. This translates into CASSVVGAQETQYF.

The J gene is TRBJ2-3, the V gene TRBV24-1, with unresolved D. CDR1 and CDR2 (germline): KGHDR, SFDVKD. The CDR3 totals 17 residues. Trimming pared 2 bases from V and 1 base from J, leaving 15 bases between. DNA for the CDR3: TGTGCCACCAGTGATTCCGATAGTGATTCTGGCACAGATACGCAGTATTTT. Residues: CATSDSDSDSGTDTQYF.

The chain joins TRBV7-2 to TRBJ1-2, with 8 bases aligning to TRBD1. Germline assignment: CDR1 SGHTA and CDR2 FQGNSA. V lost 5 bases, J lost 8 bases, and 10 bases stayed unmatched. The CDR3 covers 14 residues. The DNA of the CDR3 is TGTGCCAGCAGCCCCAGGACAGGGACGTGGGGCTACACCTTC. Its translation is CASSPRTGTWGYTF.

The genes are TRBV18 and TRBJ1-5; D gene uncertain. Germline V gives CDR1 KGHSH, CDR2 LQKENI. Trimming cost V 4 bases and J 2 bases, with 15 bases left between them. This CDR3 has 16 amino acids. CDR3: CASSQLGFIGNQPQHF. CDR3 bases: TGTGCCAGCTCACAGCTAGGGTTCATTGGCAATCAGCCCCAGCATTTT.

DNA for the CDR3: TGTGCCAGCAGCTTAAACTCGGGGGACACTGAAGCTTTCTTT. Translating it yields CASSLNSGDTEAFF. This chain connects TRBV7-3 to TRBJ1-1; possibly TRBD1 for D (5 bases). This CDR3 has 14 residues. Trimming took 1 base from V and 3 from J, leaving 9 bases between them. The germline CDR1 and CDR2 sequences are SGHTA and FQGTGA. Together with reference TRBV7-3 and TRBJ1-1, the CDR3 gives the full variable domain: GAGVSQTPSNKVTEKGKYVELRCDPISGHTALYWYRQSLGQGPEFLIYFQGTGAADDSGLPNDRFFAVRPEGSVSTLKIQRTERGDSAVYLCASSLNSGDTEAFFGQGTRLTVV.

The chain is built from TRBV28 and TRBJ1-1, with 7 bases that match TRBD1. Germline CDR1 reads MDHEN; CDR2 reads SYDVKM. The CDR3 contains 13 residues. Trimming at V came to 2 bases and at J to 6 bases, leaving 3 bases not matched to a gene. The CDR3 region has the DNA TGTGCCAGCAGTTTAGCGGGACAGCCTGAAGCTTTCTTT. This gives the protein CASSLAGQPEAFF.

The genes are TRBV5-6 and TRBJ2-7; the match to TRBD1 covers 8 bases. Trimming at V came to 4 bases and at J to 4 bases, leaving 4 bases not matched to a gene. The CDR3 length is 13 residues. Per germline, CDR1 SGHDT and CDR2 YYEEEE. CDR3 in amino acids: CASSKDRVYEQYF. The CDR3 nucleotides read TGTGCCAGCAGCAAGGACAGGGTTTACGAGCAGTACTTC.

CDR3 amino acids: CASSISDSGNEQFF. As DNA, the CDR3 is TGCGCCAGCAGCATCTCAGACTCCGGCAATGAGCAGTTCTTC. This rearrangement joins TRBV5-1 to TRBJ2-1; D not certain. The ends were cut back, 4 bases at V and 6 bases at J, with 14 bases in the middle. Germline loops: CDR1 SGHRS, CDR2 YFSETQ. The CDR3 runs to 14 residues.

The chain couples TRBV9 to TRBJ2-5, with 10 positions matching TRBD2. This CDR3 region has 15 residues. V trimming: 0 bases; J trimming: 6 bases; junction bases outside the gene matches: 5. CDR1 is SGDLS and CDR2 is YYNGEE in the germline V gene. The CDR3, as DNA: TGTGCCAGCAGCGTAGAGAGCGGGGGGGCCCAGACCCAGTACTTC. Protein: CASSVESGGAQTQYF. The full variable domain, completed using reference TRBV9 and TRBJ2-5, is DSGVTQTPKHLITATGQRVTLRCSPRSGDLSVYWYQQSLDQGLQFLIQYYNGEERAKGNILERFSAQQFPDLHSELNLSSLELGDSALYFCASSVESGGAQTQYFGPGTRLLVL.

This chain links TRBV2 with TRBJ2-2; 14 bases are shared with TRBD2. CDR1 is SNHLY, CDR2 FYNNEI, per germline. With 4 bases clipped from V and 1 base from J, the junction kept 5 bases outside the gene matches. The CDR3 is 18 amino acids. The CDR3 DNA reads as TGTGCCAGCAGTGTCGCCGGGACTAGCGGGAGGAACACCGGGGAGCTGTTTTTT. This translates into CASSVAGTSGRNTGELFF.

The CDR3 here is CASSSHRVGGYTF. As DNA, the CDR3 is TGTGCCAGCAGTTCGCATAGGGTCGGTGGCTACACCTTC. The chain links TRBV6-5 to TRBJ1-2; D gene uncertain. V lost 4 bases and J lost 7, with 13 bases in between. The length of the CDR3 is 13 residues. Germline V gene lookup returns CDR1 MNHEY and CDR2 SVGAGI.

The chain employs TRBV28 and TRBJ2-7; 8 bases are a match to TRBD2. With V trimmed by 3 bases and J by 4 bases, 8 bases remained unmatched. The CDR3 extends over 15 amino acids. Germline assignment: CDR1 MDHEN and CDR2 SYDVKM. The CDR3 sequence is CASSFAGTRNYEQYF. The CDR3 coding sequence is TGTGCCAGCAGTTTCGCCGGGACTAGGAATTACGAGCAGTACTTC. Together with reference TRBV28 and TRBJ2-7, the CDR3 gives the full variable domain: DVKVTQSSRYLVKRTGEKVFLECVQDMDHENMFWYRQDPGLGLRLIYFSYDVKMKEKGDIPEGYSVSREKKERFSLILESASTNQTSMYLCASSFAGTRNYEQYFGPGTRLTVT.